This TCR beta chain is drawn from a study of blood T cell repertoires in COVID-19. Looking at the study overall: Sample material is recorded as cDNA or gDNA derived from T cells, B-cell-depleted T cells, or PBMCs.

Original data processing: The assay estimated nucleated cells by amplifying reference gene primers. Clones were sequenced by immunoSEQ multiplex PCR, and TCRdb holds only the in-frame ones, with some missing. That table gives V, J and clone size, and the DNA gave D and trimming. The data contain 70,000 or so clones, roughly 87% of them singletons. There are 12 residues in the CDR3. Germline V gene sequence: CDR1 LGHDT, CDR2 YNNKEL (reference sequence). The V gene end was trimmed by 1 base and the J gene end by 13 bases; junction bases not matched to a gene: 4. The sequenced sample consisted of peripheral blood. The TCR comes from a woman aged 45-60 years with acute or convalescent COVID-19. The genes are TRBV3-1 (or the pseudogene TRBV3-2) and TRBJ2-4; TRBD2 agrees at 7 bases. CDR3: CASSQVGTIQYF. CDR3 nucleotide sequence: TGTGCCAGCAGCCAAGTCGGGACTATCCAGTACTTC.